Each of the 27 T cell receptor beta chains below was sequenced from the same sample in a study of vaccination effects on CD4 cells after COVID-19. These receptors have no known antigen. Researchers isolated CD4+ T cells once around 11 days of culture had elapsed. Vaccine administered to participants consisted of two doses of either BNT162b2 or mRNA-1273. The protocol was immunoSEQ multiplex PCR, while the TCRdb copy is restricted to in-frame clones and leaves out a portion. The table has more than 35,000 clones, more than 65% seen once. The sample here was CD4+ T cells from PBMCs cultured without peptide, taken after COVID-19 vaccination. The origin of the receptors is a human donor who received a COVID-19 vaccine.

The genes are TRBV5-1 and TRBJ2-3; no clear D gene. The CDR3 length is 15 residues. CDR1 and CDR2 (germline): SGHRS, YFSETQ. The V gene lost 0 bases and the J gene lost 0 bases, with 8 bases spanning the gap. The CDR3 DNA sequence: TGCGCCAGCAGCTTGGTCGGCGCTAGCACAGATACGCAGTATTTT. Translated: CASSLVGASTDTQYF.

The chain carries TRBV3-1 (or the pseudogene TRBV3-2) and TRBJ2-6; 10 bases align to TRBD2. Germline CDR1 reads LGHDT; CDR2 reads YNNKEL (reference sequence). This CDR3 comprises 18 residues. Trimming at V came to 1 base and at J to 0 bases, leaving 3 bases not matched to a gene. The CDR3 loop is CASSQGLAGVSGANVLTF. The CDR3 nucleotides are TGTGCCAGCAGCCAAGGGCTAGCGGGGGTCTCTGGGGCCAACGTCCTGACTTTC.

This chain links TRBV20-1 with TRBJ1-5; no clear D. Germline V lookup: CDR1 DFQATT, CDR2 SNEGSKA (reference sequence). Trimming removed 3 bases at V and 0 bases at J, with 18 bases between. This CDR3 is built from 17 residues. The CDR3, as DNA: TGCAGTGCTAGTACCGGGTCACTGGGTTATAGCAATCAGCCCCAGCATTTT. Protein sequence: CSASTGSLGYSNQPQHF.

There are a few counts of this clone. DNA of the CDR3: TGTGCCAGCAGCCCCGGAACCAGGGGCACAAGGTCCGGGGAGCTGTTTTTT. It yields the protein CASSPGTRGTRSGELFF. The chain employs TRBV5-4 and TRBJ2-2, with D maybe TRBD1 (6 bases). The CDR3 runs to 17 residues. Germline CDR1 and CDR2: SGHNT and YYREEE (reference sequence). The V and J ends lost 4 bases and 6 bases respectively, with 22 bases between them.

The rearrangement uses TRBV6-5 and TRBJ2-1; 8 bases fit TRBD2. Trimming cost V 7 bases and J 7 bases; bases outside gene matches: 12. The CDR3 has 15 residues. Germline values: CDR1 MNHEY, CDR2 SVGAGI. The CDR3 nucleotides are TGTGCCAGCACCGGGGGACTAGAAGGGCGGAATGAGCAGTTCTTC. Amino acid sequence: CASTGGLEGRNEQFF.

The CDR3 spells CASSLQGAWSYGYTF. As DNA, the CDR3 is TGTGCCAGCAGTTTACAGGGGGCGTGGAGCTATGGCTACACCTTC. This chain connects TRBV27 to TRBJ1-2; TRBD1 aligns across 8 bases. The CDR3 extends over 15 amino acids. V lost 2 bases, J lost 4 bases, and 6 bases stayed unmatched. Germline CDR1 and CDR2: MNHEY and SMNVEV (reference sequence).

The chain has TRBV5-8 and TRBJ2-1; D is ambiguous. Looked up from germline, CDR1 is SGHTS and CDR2 is YDEGEE. V dropped 4 bases and J dropped 10 bases, with 12 bases sitting between them. The CDR3 sequence is 12 residues long. For the CDR3, the DNA is TGTGCCAGCAGCCCAAGATCCGGCGAGCAGTTCTTC. Amino acid sequence: CASSPRSGEQFF.

V is TRBV18 and J is TRBJ2-7, with TRBD2 as a possible D gene (5 bases). Trimming left V 2 bases short and J 0 bases short, with 5 bases between. The CDR3 loop spans 13 amino acids. Germline CDR1 and CDR2: KGHSH and LQKENI. The CDR3 DNA follows: TGTGCCAGCTCACCAGGGAGCTCCTACGAGCAGTACTTC. Encoded protein: CASSPGSSYEQYF.

This clone was seen only once. V and J are TRBV7-9 and TRBJ2-1; D unresolved. The ends were cut back, 3 bases at V and 9 bases at J, with 6 bases in the middle. Germline V lookup: CDR1 SEHNR, CDR2 FQNEAQ (reference sequence). This CDR3 spans 11 amino acids. DNA for the CDR3: TGTGCCAGCAGCTTCCCACTTGAGCAGTTCTTC. Translating it yields CASSFPLEQFF.

The chain carries TRBV5-1 and TRBJ1-5, with D uncertain. The CDR3 is made up of 20 amino acids. Per the germline V gene, CDR1 is SGHRS and CDR2 is YFSETQ. Deletions cut 3 bases from V and 1 base from J, with 26 bases between. CDR3: CASSWAINRGWHKSNQPQHF. The DNA for the CDR3 is TGCGCCAGCAGCTGGGCCATTAACAGAGGTTGGCATAAGAGCAATCAGCCCCAGCATTTT.

In this sample, this clone turned up once. V is TRBV3-1 (or the pseudogene TRBV3-2) and J is TRBJ2-3, with 8 bases aligning to TRBD1. J was trimmed by 2 bases and V by 4 bases; bases with no gene match: 11. Germline CDR1 reads LGHDT; CDR2 reads YNNKEL (reference sequence). The CDR3 is 17 residues long. The chain's CDR3 is CASSLHRTGKDTDTQYF. DNA of the CDR3: TGTGCCAGCAGCCTCCATAGGACAGGGAAGGACACAGATACGCAGTATTTT.

This clone was observed a few times. The chain couples TRBV5-1 to TRBJ2-7; 15 positions match TRBD2. The CDR3 is 17 residues long. CDR1 SGHRS and CDR2 YFSETQ come from the germline V gene. Germline trimming cut 2 bases from V and 6 bases from J; bases unmatched to any gene: 9. The CDR3 sequence is CASSFGLAGGPLREQYF. Written as DNA, the CDR3 is TGCGCCAGCAGCTTTGGACTAGCGGGGGGGCCTCTCCGCGAGCAGTACTTC.

The chain combines TRBV5-4 with TRBJ2-3; TRBD2 might be the D (5 bases). The CDR3 consists of 12 residues. Between the trimmed V and J ends, which lost 3 bases and 6 bases, there was a span of 8 bases. Germline CDR1 reads SGHNT; CDR2 reads YYREEE (reference sequence). The CDR3 DNA sequence: TGTGCCAGCAGCTCGGACTCCGATACGCAGTATTTT. The encoded protein is CASSSDSDTQYF. The entire variable domain, with the rest obtained from reference TRBV5-4 and TRBJ2-3, is as follows: ETGVTQSPTHLIKTRGQQVTLRCSSQSGHNTVSWYQQALGQGPQFIFQYYREEENGRGNFPPRFSGLQFPNYSSELNVNALELDDSALYLCASSSDSDTQYFGPGTRLTVL.

This chain joins TRBV6-6 and TRBJ1-2; no clear D gene. The CDR3 runs 11 residues. Trimming stripped 7 bases from V and 4 bases from J, with 7 bases between. Germline-derived CDR1 and CDR2 are MNHNY and SVGAGI (reference sequence). CDR3 DNA sequence: TGTGCCAGCATAGGAGGCTATGGCTACACCTTC. It encodes CASIGGYGYTF.

This chain connects TRBV10-1 to TRBJ2-1; 7 bases map to TRBD2. This CDR3 contains 13 residues. V trimming: 6 bases; J trimming: 5 bases; junction bases outside the gene matches: 4. Germline CDR1 and CDR2: WNHNN and SYGVQD (reference sequence). The CDR3 DNA sequence: TGCGCCAGCAGGGCTAGCGGTAACAATGAGCAGTTCTTC. Amino acids: CASRASGNNEQFF.

The genes are TRBV5-1 and TRBJ1-2, with 7 bases matching TRBD1. V lost 4 bases to trimming and J lost 6 bases; unmatched junction nucleotides: 6. Germline loops: CDR1 SGHRS, CDR2 YFSETQ. The CDR3 loop spans 13 amino acids. The CDR3 bases are TGCGCCAGCAGCCGGGGACAGAACCATGGCTACACCTTC. This encodes CASSRGQNHGYTF.

V and J are TRBV7-8 and TRBJ2-3; TRBD2 matches 7 bases. The V gene's germline CDR1 is SGHVS and CDR2 FQNEAQ. Trimming removed 0 bases from V and 5 bases from J; junction bases left unmatched: 8. This CDR3 has 16 amino acids. The CDR3 coding sequence is TGTGCCAGCAGCTTAGCGCGGACTAGTCGGAGAGATACGCAGTATTTT. The encoded protein is CASSLARTSRRDTQYF.

This sequence joins TRBV9 and TRBJ1-6, with 7 nucleotides matching TRBD1. The CDR3 is 16 amino acids. Trimming cost V 3 bases and J 6 bases; bases outside gene matches: 9. The germline V gene encodes CDR1 SGDLS and CDR2 YYNGEE. The CDR3 DNA is TGTGCCAGCAGCGCCGGACAGGCCAACCTTAATTCACCCCTCCACTTT. Protein sequence: CASSAGQANLNSPLHF.

The table lists this clone with a count of one. The CDR3 coding sequence is TGTGCCAGCAGCCACGGAAATGTTTGGGGAAGCGACAATGAGCAGTTCTTC. Amino acid sequence: CASSHGNVWGSDNEQFF. The gene calls are TRBV3-1 (or the pseudogene TRBV3-2) and TRBJ2-1; D not certain. Germline lookup yields CDR1 LGHDT and CDR2 YNNKEL (reference sequence). With 3 bases removed from V and 5 bases from J, the gap between germline ends came to 20 bases. CDR3 length equals 17 residues.

The J gene is TRBJ1-6, the V gene TRBV7-8; D gene unclear. Germline-derived CDR1 and CDR2 are SGHVS and FQNEAQ. The V gene lost 1 base and the J gene lost 7 bases, with 5 bases spanning the gap. The CDR3 is made up of 13 amino acids. The CDR3 DNA is TGTGCCAGCAGCTTAGACCAAAATTCACCCCTCCACTTT. This sequence encodes CASSLDQNSPLHF. Full variable domain (rest looked up from reference TRBV7-8 and TRBJ1-6): GAGVSQSPRYKVAKRGQDVALRCDPISGHVSLFWYQQALGQGPEFLTYFQNEAQLDKSGLPSDRFFAERPEGSVSTLKIQRTQQEDSAVYLCASSLDQNSPLHFGNGTRLTVT.

The chain joins TRBV5-1 to TRBJ2-7; D possibly uses TRBD1 or TRBD2 (5 bases each). The CDR3 sequence is 14 residues long. Trimming stripped 0 bases from V and 3 bases from J, with 10 bases between. CDR1 SGHRS and CDR2 YFSETQ come from the germline V gene. CDR3 DNA sequence: TGCGCCAGCAGCTTGGACGGGGCTAACTACGAGCAGTACTTC. Translation: CASSLDGANYEQYF. The complete variable domain, with remaining parts taken from reference TRBV5-1 and TRBJ2-7, reads KAGVTQTPRYLIKTRGQQVTLSCSPISGHRSVSWYQQTPGQGLQFLFEYFSETQRNKGNFPGRFSGRQFSNSRSEMNVSTLELGDSALYLCASSLDGANYEQYFGPGTRLTVT.

This rearrangement joins TRBV27 to TRBJ2-1, with 9 bases matching TRBD2. V shed 1 base, J shed 7 bases, and the junction held 5 bases outside the gene matches. The CDR3 runs to 15 residues. Germline lookup yields CDR1 MNHEY and CDR2 SMNVEV (reference sequence). The CDR3: CASSLYALAGNEQFF. The CDR3 bases are TGTGCCAGCAGTTTATATGCCCTAGCGGGAAATGAGCAGTTCTTC.

The chain carries TRBV4-1 and TRBJ2-7; D possibly corresponds to TRBD2 (5 bases). The CDR3 consists of 20 residues. Germline assignment: CDR1 MGHRA and CDR2 YSYEKL. Trimming removed 1 base at V and 2 bases at J, with 27 bases between. The CDR3 loop is CASSQVPVGILTSGTYEQYF. The DNA for the CDR3 is TGCGCCAGCAGCCAAGTCCCCGTGGGGATTCTAACGTCGGGAACCTACGAGCAGTACTTC.

This chain links TRBV11-2 with TRBJ2-2; D gene ambiguous. The ends were cut back, 2 bases at V and 6 bases at J, with 7 bases in the middle. Germline CDR1 is SGHAT and CDR2 is FQNNGV. The CDR3 runs 13 residues. The CDR3 spells CASSLLHSGELFF. DNA for the CDR3: TGTGCCAGCAGCTTATTACATTCCGGGGAGCTGTTTTTT.

This chain uses TRBV19 with TRBJ2-3, with 14 positions matching TRBD2. Per germline, CDR1 LNHDA and CDR2 SQIVND (reference sequence). CDR3 length: 17 residues. The junction had 4 bases not matched to a gene; V was cut back by 4 bases and J by 1 base. CDR3 sequence (DNA): TGTGCCAGTAGTACGCCGGGACTAGCGGGGGGCACAGATACGCAGTATTTT. Translated, it gives CASSTPGLAGGTDTQYF.

The chain combines TRBV2 with TRBJ2-3, with D tentatively TRBD1 or TRBD2 (5 bases each). Germline CDR1 and CDR2: SNHLY and FYNNEI. CDR3 length equals 15 residues. Deletions cut 7 bases from V and 4 bases from J, with 18 bases between. CDR3 sequence: CASTPTGWGPDTQYF. CDR3 bases: TGTGCCAGCACTCCAACGGGGTGGGGCCCAGATACGCAGTATTTT.

This clone was counted once. The chain recombines TRBV10-2 with TRBJ1-5; a weak D match, TRBD1 (6 bases). This CDR3 is built from 15 residues. Germline V lookup: CDR1 WSHSY, CDR2 SAAADI. Trimming removed 3 bases from V and 2 bases from J, with 11 bases in between. The CDR3: CASSDQGLGNQPQHF. The CDR3 DNA reads TGCGCCAGCAGTGATCAGGGGCTCGGCAATCAGCCCCAGCATTTT.